This record covers a single T cell receptor (beta chain). This sample stems from a study of T cells after somatic rescue of genetic block. The CDR3 covers 15 residues. CDR1 is SGHRS and CDR2 is YFSETQ in the germline V gene. Trimming cost V 3 bases and J 0 bases, with 10 bases left between them. The data were produced by immunoSEQ multiplex PCR, yet TCRdb's version contains in-frame clones alone and is incomplete. Seen here are over 55,000 clones, roughly 94% observed once, and the top ten hold less than 3.5%. Sequencing was done on a sample of peripheral blood mononuclear cells (PBMCs). The rearrangement joins TRBV5-1 to TRBJ2-1, with D perhaps matching TRBD2 (5 bases). The receptor comes from a man in his forties. The CDR3 DNA sequence: TGCGCCAGCAGCTCGGGGTTTGGCTCCTACAATGAGCAGTTCTTC. It translates to CASSSGFGSYNEQFF.